Below, one TCR beta chain is given with its context. These data belong to a study of siplizumab effects on memory and regulatory T cells. Sequenced by immunoSEQ multiplex PCR; TCRdb stores in-frame clones only, minus some. The sample lists about 100,000 clones, about 94% occurring once. Germline V CDR1 and CDR2: SGHAT, FQNNGV. The V and J ends lost 3 bases and 4 bases respectively, with 8 bases between them. This CDR3 contains 13 residues. The material sequenced was non-Treg CD4+ T cells sorted from blood. The genes are TRBV11-2 and TRBJ2-3; the D is unclear. This sequence was found in a human donor in good health. The CDR3 DNA reads as TGTGCCAGCAGCTTTTACAGAGCAGATACGCAGTATTTT. Translated, it gives CASSFYRADTQYF.